Sequencing of this T cell receptor beta chain was carried out in a study of blood T cell repertoires in COVID-19. Study summary: Acute-phase and convalescent COVID-19 samples originated in the United States, Italy and Spain. T cells, B-cell-depleted T cells, or PBMCs provided the cDNA or gDNA that served as material.

The Seattle patients, enrolled during active infection, were followed longitudinally. Original handling: Amplification from reference gene primers served as the basis for estimated nucleated cell counts. The method was immunoSEQ multiplex PCR; TCRdb's version includes in-frame clones alone and lacks a portion of them. Clone size and the V and J calls come from that table; the DNA yielded D and trimming. Of about 230,000 clones in the sample, around 86% were seen once. The germline CDR1 and CDR2 sequences are SGHVS and FQNEAQ. This CDR3 has 13 amino acids. The V end was cut by 1 base, the J end by 3 bases, with 6 bases between.

The sample taken for sequencing was peripheral blood. The source of this sequence is a man in his fifties or sixties with COVID-19, enrolled during active disease. The V and J genes are TRBV7-8 and TRBJ1-2; the D is unclear. This CDR3 is CASSLGRDYGYTF. As DNA, the CDR3 is TGTGCCAGCAGCTTAGGGCGGGACTATGGCTACACCTTC.